This T cell receptor beta chain is drawn from a study of blood T cell repertoires in COVID-19. Per the original methods: Scientists estimated how many nucleated cells there were by amplifying reference gene primers. Clones were sequenced by immunoSEQ multiplex PCR, and TCRdb holds only the in-frame ones, with some missing. V, J and clone size are those of that table, while D and trimming were read from the DNA. The sample lists 110,000 or so clones, about 84% seen once, with about 1.6% in the top ten. V was shortened by 1 base and J by 0 bases, with 8 bases between the two germline ends. CDR3 length: 15 residues. Germline-derived CDR1 and CDR2 are SGDLS and YYNGEE.

Sequences were obtained from peripheral blood. This receptor was identified in a man between 45 and 60 years old with acute or convalescent COVID-19. The chain links TRBV9 to TRBJ1-3; D is undetermined. The CDR3, as DNA: TGTGCCAGCAGCGTACGCTCTAGCTCTGGAAACACCATATATTTT. This gives the protein CASSVRSSSGNTIYF. The whole variable domain, remainder taken from reference TRBV9 and TRBJ1-3, is DSGVTQTPKHLITATGQRVTLRCSPRSGDLSVYWYQQSLDQGLQFLIQYYNGEERAKGNILERFSAQQFPDLHSELNLSSLELGDSALYFCASSVRSSSGNTIYFGEGSWLTVV.